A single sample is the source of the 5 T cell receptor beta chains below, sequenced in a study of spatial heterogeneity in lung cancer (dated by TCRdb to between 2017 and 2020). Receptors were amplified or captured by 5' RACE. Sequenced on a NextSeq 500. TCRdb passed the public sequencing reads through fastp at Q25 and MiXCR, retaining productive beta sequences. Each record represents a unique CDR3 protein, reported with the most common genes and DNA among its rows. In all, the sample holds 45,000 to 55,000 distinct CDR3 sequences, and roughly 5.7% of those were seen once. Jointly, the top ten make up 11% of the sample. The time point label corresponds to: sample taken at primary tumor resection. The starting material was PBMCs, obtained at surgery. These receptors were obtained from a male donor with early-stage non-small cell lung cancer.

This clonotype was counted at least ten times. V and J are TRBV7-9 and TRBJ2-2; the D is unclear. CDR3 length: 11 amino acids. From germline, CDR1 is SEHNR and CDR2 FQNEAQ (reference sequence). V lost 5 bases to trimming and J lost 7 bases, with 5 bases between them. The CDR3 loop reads CASSPDGELFF. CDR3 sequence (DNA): TGTGCCAGCAGCCCGGACGGGGAGCTGTTTTTT. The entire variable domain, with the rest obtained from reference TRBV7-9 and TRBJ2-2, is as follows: DTGVSQNPRHKITKRGQNVTFRCDPISEHNRLYWYRQTLGQGPEFLTYFQNEAQLEKSRLLSDRFSAERPKGSFSTLEIQRTEQGDSAMYLCASSPDGELFFGEGSRLTVL.

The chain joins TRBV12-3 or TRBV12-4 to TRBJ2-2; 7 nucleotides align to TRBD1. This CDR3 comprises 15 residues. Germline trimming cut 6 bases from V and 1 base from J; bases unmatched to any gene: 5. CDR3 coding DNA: TGTGCCAGCAGAAAGACAGGGATGAACACCGGGGAGCTGTTTTTT. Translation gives CASRKTGMNTGELFF.

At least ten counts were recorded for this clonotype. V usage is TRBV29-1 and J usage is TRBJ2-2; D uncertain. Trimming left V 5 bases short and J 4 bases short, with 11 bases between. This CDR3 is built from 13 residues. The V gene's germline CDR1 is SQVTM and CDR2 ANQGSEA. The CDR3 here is CSVLPPATGELFF. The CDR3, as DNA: TGCAGCGTTCTTCCGCCGGCCACCGGGGAGCTGTTTTTT.

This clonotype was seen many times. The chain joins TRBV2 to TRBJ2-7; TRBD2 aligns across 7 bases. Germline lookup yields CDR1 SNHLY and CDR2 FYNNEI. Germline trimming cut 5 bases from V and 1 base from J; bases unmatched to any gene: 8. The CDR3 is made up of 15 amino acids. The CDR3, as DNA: TGTGCCAGCAGTTCGGAAGCTAGCGGATCCTACGAGCAGTACTTC. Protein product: CASSSEASGSYEQYF.

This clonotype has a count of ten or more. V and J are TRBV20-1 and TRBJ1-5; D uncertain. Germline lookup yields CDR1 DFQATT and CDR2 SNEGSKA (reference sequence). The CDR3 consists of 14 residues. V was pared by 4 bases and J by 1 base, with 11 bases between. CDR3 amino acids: CSANPPASNQPQHF. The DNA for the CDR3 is TGCAGTGCTAACCCCCCGGCAAGCAATCAGCCCCAGCATTTT.